What follows is one TCR beta chain and its context. The data belong to a study of siplizumab effects on memory and regulatory T cells. The repertoire was sequenced with immunoSEQ multiplex PCR; TCRdb's copy has only in-frame clones and lacks some. The sample holds about 120,000 clones, 90% to 95% seen once. Trimming removed 6 bases from V and 8 bases from J; junction bases left unmatched: 11. Germline CDR1 and CDR2: MDHEN and SYDVKM. The CDR3 totals 15 residues. The specimen was non-Treg CD4+ T cells sorted from blood. The rearrangement uses TRBV28 and TRBJ1-4, with 8 positions matching TRBD1. The receptor comes from a human donor in good health. The CDR3 spells CASSSEGQGREKLFF. CDR3 bases: TGTGCCAGCAGCTCCGAAGGACAGGGTCGGGAAAAACTGTTTTTT.